This T cell receptor (beta chain) originates from a study of T cell responses to AZD1222 COVID-19 vaccine. Study-wide results and limits: Only a handful of AZD1222 recipients, six or seven in all, had baseline seropositivity.

In the case of this clone: Antigen specificity is unknown.

The germline V and J ends were trimmed by 7 bases and 4 bases, with 7 bases remaining between them. CDR1 is MNHEY, CDR2 SVGAGI, per germline. The CDR3 covers 12 residues. Data came from immunoSEQ multiplex PCR; TCRdb stores just in-frame clones and leaves some out. This sample has 95,000 to 150,000 clones, with about 88% found just once. The V gene is TRBV6-5, the J gene TRBJ1-4; D unresolved. Sample: peripheral blood, taken 28 days after the second AZD1222 dose. This TCR was sampled from an adult who received the AZD1222 COVID-19 vaccine. In DNA, the CDR3 is TGTGCCAGCAAGAGGCTTAATGAAAAACTGTTTTTT. It specifies CASKRLNEKLFF.